Here is one T cell receptor (beta chain) with its context. The target antigen is unknown. This specimen belongs to a study of T cell repertoires in cytomegalovirus infection. Study-level points and caveats: Ex vivo responses were dominated by HLA-C-restricted CMV-specific TCR beta clonotypes.

TCRdb reprocessed the reads via MiXCR and lists one record per CDR3 protein. Of hundreds of thousands of distinct CDR3 sequences listed, over 7.5% are singletons. The CDR3 runs to 16 residues. The trim removed 6 bases at V and 7 bases at J, leaving 7 bases unmatched. The germline gives CDR1 LNHDA, CDR2 SQIVND (reference sequence). The source material was PBMCs. This chain uses TRBV19 with TRBJ2-1, with 15 nucleotides matching TRBD2. This sequence was found in a human donor in good health (CMV status not recorded). Some clones in this sample may be carry-over from other donors' samples. Here the CDR3 DNA reads TGTGCCAGTAGGAGCGGACTAGCGGGAGGGCAAAATGAGCAGTTCTTC. Protein: CASRSGLAGGQNEQFF.